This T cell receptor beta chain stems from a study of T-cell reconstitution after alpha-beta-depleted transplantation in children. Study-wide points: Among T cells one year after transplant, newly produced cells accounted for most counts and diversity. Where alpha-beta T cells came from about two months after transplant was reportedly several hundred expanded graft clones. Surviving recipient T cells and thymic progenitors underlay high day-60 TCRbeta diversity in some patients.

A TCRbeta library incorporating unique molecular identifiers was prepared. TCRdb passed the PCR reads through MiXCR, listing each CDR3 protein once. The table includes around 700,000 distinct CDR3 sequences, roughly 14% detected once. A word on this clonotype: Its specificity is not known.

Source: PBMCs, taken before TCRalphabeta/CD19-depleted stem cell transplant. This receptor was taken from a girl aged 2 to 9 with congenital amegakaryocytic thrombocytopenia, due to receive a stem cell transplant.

The CDR3 spells CAISDRQLSYEQYF. CDR3 coding DNA: TGTGCCATCAGTGACAGACAGTTATCCTACGAGCAGTACTTC. V is TRBV10-3 and J is TRBJ2-7; TRBD1 might be the D (5 bases). This CDR3 contains 14 residues. The V gene's germline CDR1 is ENHRY and CDR2 SYGVKD. Trimming removed 3 bases at V and 1 base at J, with 10 bases between.